This TCR beta chain was recorded in a study of blood T cell repertoires in COVID-19. Looking at the study overall: Sites in the United States, Italy and Spain provided acute and convalescent COVID-19 samples. PBMCs, B-cell-depleted T cells, or T cells were the source of the cDNA or gDNA that made up the material.

Germline V gene lookup returns CDR1 MNHNS and CDR2 SASEGT. This CDR3 comprises 14 residues. A word on this clone: A junction end diverges from the germline sequence, so it may reflect a read error.

Per the authors' pipeline: Reference gene primer amplification gave nucleated cell count estimates. The assay was immunoSEQ multiplex PCR, and TCRdb's table has in-frame clones only and misses some. V and J calls and clone size follow that table, whereas D and trimming were derived from the DNA. The sample gives some 120,000 clones, 80% of which show up once; less than 2% is in the top ten. The rearrangement joins TRBV6-1 to TRBJ1-1, with D possibly TRBD1 on 5 matching bases. The sequenced material came from peripheral blood. This receptor was obtained from a man aged 65-85 years with acute or convalescent COVID-19. The CDR3 DNA sequence: TGTGCCAGCAGTGAAGCGACCTCACAGGCTCAACGGCTCTTT. It yields the protein CASSEATSQAQRLF.